This note documents a single T cell receptor beta chain sequence. The CDR3 is 15 residues long. Germline CDR1 is LGHDT and CDR2 is YNNKEL (reference sequence). Trimming cost V 4 bases and J 5 bases; bases outside gene matches: 3. The sample belongs to a study of blood T cell repertoires in COVID-19. The wider study: Both acute and convalescent COVID-19 samples were obtained from the United States, Italy and Spain.

Clones were read by immunoSEQ multiplex PCR, and TCRdb kept only the in-frame ones, dropping some. The sample comprises a few hundred thousand clones, more than 70% of which are singletons, and about 11% rests with the top ten. Input material: peripheral blood. The TCR originated in a woman aged 30 to 39 with COVID-19, enrolled during active disease. The chain carries TRBV3-1 (or the pseudogene TRBV3-2) and TRBJ1-5, with 12 bases that match TRBD1. The CDR3 DNA is TGTGCCAGCAGCCTGGGGACAGGGGGCTATCAGCCCCAGCATTTT. Amino acids: CASSLGTGGYQPQHF.